This T cell receptor (beta chain) was recorded in a study of shared clonotypes between healthy human individuals (dated by TCRdb to 2020 to 2022). A note on the overall study: The cohort comprised a couple of women and three men aged 18 to 49 years. For each donor, CD4 naive and CD4 memory were each run on three plates, CD8 naive on two plates, and CD8 memory on one plate. Between about 0.94 and 8.9 billion PBMCs per donor were obtained by leukapheresis. To increase sequencing depth and limit assay-specific biases, different laboratories used diverse techniques to prepare libraries and sequence TCR repertoires. The study deeply sequenced blood TCR repertoires of about 5 healthy adults to estimate repertoire size and the extent of clonotype sharing between individuals. Study-wide findings and limitations: Only blood was sampled, and tissue TCR repertoires likely differ from those in blood. Naive subsets generally had larger estimated clonotype richness than memory subsets. Incomplete sequencing was indicated by rarefaction of sorted-subset datasets, despite the large sequencing depth. Higher generation probabilities were observed for clonotypes shared by all four sorted-subset donors than for non-shared clonotypes. Because the study included only a small number of donors, the genetic and exposure-history diversity represented was limited. Pairwise subsampling led to the expectation that sequencing depth would affect the degree of clonotype sharing among donors. When several donors were compared, the shared fraction of clonotypes was about 5% for naive CD4, approximately 3.5% for naive CD8, about 2.4% for memory CD4, and about 0.36% for memory CD8.

TCR CDR3 regions were amplified from genomic DNA by multiplex PCR using the deep immunoSEQ assay. Extracted genomic DNA from each cell subset was spread evenly across all wells of several immunoSEQ 96-well plates, with each plate serving as a replicate. For sorted subsets, each replicate PCR was loaded with roughly 200 ng genomic DNA, equivalent to 30,000 or so T cell genomes. Purified libraries were quantified with a Qubit 3.0 fluorometer, sized on a Bioanalyzer 2100, and re-quantified with the KAPA Library Quantification kit. Each immunoSEQ 96-well plate was sequenced on its own single-read 150-cycle Illumina NextSeq 550 flow cell. On the study's bioinformatics: Because the immunoSEQ output included only junctional sequences and no quality scores, the filtering could not be the same as the filtering used for full-length reads. Sequences were annotated with PyIR, a Python wrapper for IgBLAST v1.9, and V/J genes and CDR3 were assigned using IMGT germline references. Any read was removed if the V/J assignment was weak (E-value above 1e-6), the CDR3 was missing, or the read contained stop codons, out-of-frame junctions, or ambiguous translated residues. V3J clonotypes were defined by identical inferred V gene, J gene, and CDR3 amino acid sequence. To compute the percentage overlap between repertoires, the number of shared unique clonotypes was divided by the size of the smaller repertoire. Richness of each repertoire was evaluated using RTK rarefaction, the Chao1 estimator, and Recon v2.1 estimates of unobserved clonotypes. Generation probabilities for all TCRbeta clonotypes obtained by the gDNA method from a handful of donors were computed using OLGA. TCRdb obtained this table from immuneACCESS and retained in-frame rearrangements with V and J assigned. These tables miss some clones; where compared with another copy, unresolved V genes account for less than half of the shortfall, and the remainder is unexplained. V and J calls and clone size come straight from that table; D and trimming were deduced from the DNA. The sample yields millions of clones; more than 85% were counted once. The top ten constitute approximately 0.4% of the sample.

With regard to this clone: The antigen it binds to is not known. Nothing much larger sits one base from this clone, and base qualities are not available.

The germline V and J ends show losses of 6 bases and 2 bases respectively, and no gene match explains 7 bases of the junction. The CDR3 goes from the cysteine to the phenylalanine over 14 residues. Just the 42-base CDR3 DNA is kept, in frame starting at base 1. From a lookup of the germline V gene, CDR1 and CDR2 are SNHLY and FYNNEI. Donors were healthy HIV-negative adults with no recently reported acute infections or vaccinations. Only Caucasian adults living in Nashville, Tennessee, USA were represented among the donors. Magnetic negative selection was used to enrich CD4+ T cells, after which naive cells were positively selected on CD45RA and the negative fraction became the memory subset. Blood was obtained by leukapheresis, after which PBMCs were separated by Ficoll-Histopaque density gradient centrifugation and cryopreserved in liquid nitrogen vapor phase. Analytical flow cytometry was used to check the purity and quantity of each magnetically sorted T cell population. Each sorted fraction had its genomic DNA isolated and then quantified by UV absorbance on a Nanodrop 2000c.

Recombination linked TRBV2 to TRBJ2-7, and TRBD1 aligns with 7 junction nucleotides. The source of this sequence is a man aged 18 to 29 in good health. Some clones in this sample may be carry-over from other donors' samples. Sequencing was carried out using naive CD4+ T cells from PBMCs. Interpreted using the paper, the cell subset or site label stands for: CD45RA+ positively selected. The DNA sequence is TGTGCCAGCAGCCTGAACAGGGGACCCTACGAGCAGTACTTC. Its translation reads: CASSLNRGPYEQYF.